This TCR beta chain is drawn from a study of blood T cells in healthy people across ages. CDR1 and CDR2 (germline): MNHNS, SASEGT. V lost 2 bases, J lost 2 bases, and 1 base stayed unmatched. CDR3 length: 15 amino acids. A J-beta primer mix and a sample-barcoded 5' primer were used in a second PCR of about 7 to 11 cycles. TCRdb processed the 5' RACE reads anew with MiXCR; each CDR3 protein has one entry. The sample includes roughly 1 million distinct CDR3 sequences, 25% of them seen just once. This sample also belongs to another study, concerning T cells of mothers and their children.

Sequenced: blood. This TCR derives from a girl aged 2-10 years in good health. The gene calls are TRBV6-1 and TRBJ2-3, with 10 nucleotides matching TRBD2. The CDR3 spells CASSELAGATDTQYF. CDR3 sequence (DNA): TGTGCCAGCAGTGAACTAGCGGGGGCCACAGATACGCAGTATTTT.